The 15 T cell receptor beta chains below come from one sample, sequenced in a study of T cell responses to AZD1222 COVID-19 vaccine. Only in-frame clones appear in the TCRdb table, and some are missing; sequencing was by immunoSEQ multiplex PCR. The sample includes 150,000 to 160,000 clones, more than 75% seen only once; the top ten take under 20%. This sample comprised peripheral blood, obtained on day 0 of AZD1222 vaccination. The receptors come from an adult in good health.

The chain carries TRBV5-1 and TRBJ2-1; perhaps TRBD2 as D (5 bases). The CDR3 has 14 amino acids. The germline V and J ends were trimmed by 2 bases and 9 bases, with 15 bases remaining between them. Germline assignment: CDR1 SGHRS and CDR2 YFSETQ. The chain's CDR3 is CASSLATKEAEQFF. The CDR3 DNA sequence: TGCGCCAGCAGCTTAGCGACTAAGGAGGCTGAGCAGTTCTTC.

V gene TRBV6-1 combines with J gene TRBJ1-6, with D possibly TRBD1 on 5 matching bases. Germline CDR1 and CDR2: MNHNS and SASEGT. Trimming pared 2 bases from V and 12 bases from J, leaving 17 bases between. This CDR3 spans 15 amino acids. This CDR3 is CASSEQGKMGRPLHF. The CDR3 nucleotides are TGTGCCAGCAGTGAACAGGGAAAAATGGGGAGACCCCTCCACTTT.

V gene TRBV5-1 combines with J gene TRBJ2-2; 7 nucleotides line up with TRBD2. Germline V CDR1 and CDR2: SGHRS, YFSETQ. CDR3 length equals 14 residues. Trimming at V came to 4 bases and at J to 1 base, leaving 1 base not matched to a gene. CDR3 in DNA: TGCGCCAGCAGCCCGGGGGGGAACACCGGGGAGCTGTTTTTT. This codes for CASSPGGNTGELFF.

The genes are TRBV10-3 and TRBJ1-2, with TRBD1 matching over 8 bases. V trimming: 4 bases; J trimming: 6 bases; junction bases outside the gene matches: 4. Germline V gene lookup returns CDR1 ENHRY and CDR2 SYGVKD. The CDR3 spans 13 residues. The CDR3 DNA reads TGTGCCATCAGTGCGGGACAGGCGGATGGCTACACCTTC. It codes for CAISAGQADGYTF.

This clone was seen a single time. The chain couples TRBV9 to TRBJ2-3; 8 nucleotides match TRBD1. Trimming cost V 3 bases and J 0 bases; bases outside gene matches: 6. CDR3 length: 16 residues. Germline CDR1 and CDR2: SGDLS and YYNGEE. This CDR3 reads CASSAKTGASTDTQYF. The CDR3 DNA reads TGTGCCAGCAGCGCTAAGACAGGGGCGAGCACAGATACGCAGTATTTT.

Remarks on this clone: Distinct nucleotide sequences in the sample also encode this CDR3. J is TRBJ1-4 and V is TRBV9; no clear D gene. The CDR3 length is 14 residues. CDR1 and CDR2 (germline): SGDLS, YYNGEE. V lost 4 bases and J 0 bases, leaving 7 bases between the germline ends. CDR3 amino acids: CASSPSATNEKLFF. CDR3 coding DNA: TGTGCCAGCAGCCCCAGTGCAACTAATGAAAAACTGTTTTTT.

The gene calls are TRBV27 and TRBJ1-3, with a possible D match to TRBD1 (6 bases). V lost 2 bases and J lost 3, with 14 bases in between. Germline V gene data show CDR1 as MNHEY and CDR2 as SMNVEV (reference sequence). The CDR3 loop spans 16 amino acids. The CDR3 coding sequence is TGTGCCAGCAGTTTACAGGGGCGCCTAGGTGGAAACACCATATATTTT. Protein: CASSLQGRLGGNTIYF.

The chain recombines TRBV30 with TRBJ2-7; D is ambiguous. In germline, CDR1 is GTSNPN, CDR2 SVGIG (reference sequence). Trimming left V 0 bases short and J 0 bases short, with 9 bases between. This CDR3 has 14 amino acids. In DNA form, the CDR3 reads TGTGCCTGGAGTGTAAATTCTATCTCCTACGAGCAGTACTTC. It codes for CAWSVNSISYEQYF.

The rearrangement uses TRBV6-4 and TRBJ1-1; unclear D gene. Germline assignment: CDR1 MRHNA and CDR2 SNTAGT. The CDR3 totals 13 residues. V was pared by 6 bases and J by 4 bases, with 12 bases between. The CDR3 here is CASRTSGSTEAFF. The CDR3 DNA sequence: TGTGCCAGCAGGACTTCCGGGAGCACTGAAGCTTTCTTT.

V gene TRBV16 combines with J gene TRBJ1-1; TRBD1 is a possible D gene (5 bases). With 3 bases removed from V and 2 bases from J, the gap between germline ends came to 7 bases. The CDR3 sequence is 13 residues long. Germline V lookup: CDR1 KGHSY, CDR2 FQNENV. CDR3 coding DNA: TGTGCCAGCAGCCAGGACACAAACACTGAAGCTTTCTTT. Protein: CASSQDTNTEAFF.

The CDR3 reads CASSLVLRSSAFF. The CDR3 DNA reads as TGCGCCAGCAGCTTGGTACTACGCTCCTCTGCTTTCTTT. The chain links TRBV5-1 to TRBJ1-1; no reliable D call. The CDR3 spans 13 residues. The V end was cut by 0 bases, the J end by 11 bases, with 14 bases between. Germline assignment: CDR1 SGHRS and CDR2 YFSETQ.

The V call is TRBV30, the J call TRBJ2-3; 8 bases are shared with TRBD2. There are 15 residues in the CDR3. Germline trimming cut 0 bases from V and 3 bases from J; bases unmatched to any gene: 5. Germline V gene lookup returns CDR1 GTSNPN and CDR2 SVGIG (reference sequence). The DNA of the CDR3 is TGTGCCTGGAGTGTATTTGCGGGGGGAACAGATACGCAGTATTTT. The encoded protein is CAWSVFAGGTDTQYF.

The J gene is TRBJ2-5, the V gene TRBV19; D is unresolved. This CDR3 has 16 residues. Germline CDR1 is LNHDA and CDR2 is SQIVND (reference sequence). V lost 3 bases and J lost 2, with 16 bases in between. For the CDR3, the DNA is TGTGCCAGTAGTATTGGCCGGGCAGATACTCAAGAGACCCAGTACTTC. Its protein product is CASSIGRADTQETQYF.

The CDR3 bases are TGTGCCAGCAGCCCCTCGGGACAGGGGAATCTGAGGGAGCAGTACTTC. It codes for CASSPSGQGNLREQYF. This rearrangement joins TRBV9 to TRBJ2-7; 10 bases agree with TRBD1. The CDR3 is 16 residues long. V lost 4 bases, J lost 7 bases, and 14 bases stayed unmatched. CDR1 is SGDLS, CDR2 YYNGEE, per germline.

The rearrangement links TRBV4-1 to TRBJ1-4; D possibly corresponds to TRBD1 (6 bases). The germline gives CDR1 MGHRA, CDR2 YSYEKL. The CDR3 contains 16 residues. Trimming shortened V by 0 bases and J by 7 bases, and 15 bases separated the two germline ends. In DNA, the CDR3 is TGCGCCAGCAGCCAAGATAGGGGGGGTATGGGTGAAAAACTGTTTTTT. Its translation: CASSQDRGGMGEKLFF.